Here is one T cell receptor beta chain with its context. By how much of the sample it makes up, this clone is medium-sized (0.01 to 0.1%). Its antigen remains unidentified. No much larger clone exists at a distance of one base, and base qualities are not known. The trial excluded patients who had a history of autoimmune disease or were on systemic immunosuppression. Peripheral blood for TCR sequencing was collected from all dose cohorts at baseline, on cycle 4 day 1, and on cycle 7 day 1. The samples were taken from a phase I, first-in-human, multicenter, open-label dose-escalation trial of ivuxolimab. Adults with locally advanced or metastatic melanoma, renal cell carcinoma, hepatocellular carcinoma or head and neck squamous cell carcinoma were enrolled in the trial. Before TCR sequencing, CD4+ T cells and CD8+ T cells were sorted from peripheral blood as separate populations. Genomic DNA was isolated from the sorted cells so that the TCRbeta CDR3 region could be sequenced. The immunoSEQ Assay was used to sequence the TCRbeta CDR3 regions. The immuneACCESS repertoire file appears here via TCRdb, limited to in-frame rearrangements. These files lack a portion of the clones; in checked studies, under half of the deficit traces to unresolved V genes, and the cause of the others is not known. Here the sample has some 30,000 clones; 85% to 90% occur a single time. The ten most abundant clones make up roughly 19% of the sample.

These data belong to a study of OX40 agonist ivuxolimab in advanced cancers. With respect to the entire study: Ivuxolimab, which targeted the costimulatory receptor OX40 (CD134), was an agonistic, fully human IgG2 monoclonal antibody. Intravenous ivuxolimab was administered to patients every 2 weeks at six dose levels: 0.01, 0.1, 0.3, 1.5, 3 and 10 mg/kg. Of the approximately 50 dose-escalation patients, hepatocellular carcinoma was present in about 20, melanoma in around 15, renal cell carcinoma in 9 and head and neck cancer in 9. In the dose-escalation cohort, 65% to 85% of patients were male, and the mean age was roughly 60 years with a range of roughly 20 to 79. Patients were allowed to have had prior anti-PD-1, anti-PD-L1 or anti-CTLA-4 therapy, and approximately 40% of the dose-escalation patients had previously received checkpoint inhibitors. Partial responses occurred in three dose-escalation patients, of whom one had hepatocellular carcinoma and two had cutaneous melanoma. Peripheral TCRbeta sequencing aimed to test whether ivuxolimab altered TCR sequence diversity and caused clonal T-cell expansion. The paper covers the monotherapy dose-escalation part of the phase I ivuxolimab trial, which included N of about 56 patients. The study at large found these results: In partial responders in the 0.1-3.0 mg/kg groups, normalized peripheral clonal expansion was found to be among the lowest, especially among CD8+ T cells. Low levels of normalized T-cell clonal expansion were also seen in some patients who did not respond. After ivuxolimab, more expanded clones were found on average in CD8+ T cells than in CD4+ T cells. Antigen specificity was not determined for the clonally expanded peripheral T cells. At doses of 0.1 to 3.0 mg/kg, clonal expansion of both CD4+ and CD8+ blood T cells was observed from baseline to week 6.

V lost 3 bases and J lost 7 bases; the stretch between them is 10 bases long. The CDR3 spans 13 residues, from the cysteine through the phenylalanine. This entry keeps only the CDR3 DNA: 39 bases, framed from base 1. Reading the germline V gene (reference sequence) gives CDR1 LNHDA and CDR2 SQIVND. The clonotype comes from an adult with an advanced solid tumor such as melanoma, head and neck, liver or kidney cancer. This chain joins TRBV19 to TRBJ2-1, with the D call tentatively TRBD1 or TRBD2, each fitting 5 bases. Material: CD4+ or CD8+ T cells sorted from blood, obtained in a trial of the OX40 agonist ivuxolimab. The CDR3 here reads CASSIWGMNEQFF. Read as DNA, the sequence is TGTGCCAGTAGTATTTGGGGGATGAATGAGCAGTTCTTC.